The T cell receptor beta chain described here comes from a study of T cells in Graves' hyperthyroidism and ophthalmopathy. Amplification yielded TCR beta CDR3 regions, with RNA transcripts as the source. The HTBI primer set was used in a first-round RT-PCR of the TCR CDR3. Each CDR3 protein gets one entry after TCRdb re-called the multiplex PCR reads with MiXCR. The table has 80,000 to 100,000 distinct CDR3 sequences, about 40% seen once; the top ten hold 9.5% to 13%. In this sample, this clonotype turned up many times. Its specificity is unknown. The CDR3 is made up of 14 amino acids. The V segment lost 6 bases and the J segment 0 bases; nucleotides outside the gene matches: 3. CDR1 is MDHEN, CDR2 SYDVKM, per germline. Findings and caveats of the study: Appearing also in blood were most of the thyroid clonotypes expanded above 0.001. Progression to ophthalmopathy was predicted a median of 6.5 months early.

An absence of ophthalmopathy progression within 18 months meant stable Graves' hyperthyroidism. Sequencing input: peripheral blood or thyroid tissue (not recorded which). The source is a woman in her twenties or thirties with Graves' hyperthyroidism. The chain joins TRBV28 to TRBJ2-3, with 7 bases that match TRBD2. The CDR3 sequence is CASRVSGSTDTQYF. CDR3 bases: TGTGCCAGCAGGGTTAGCGGGAGCACAGATACGCAGTATTTT.